A selection of T cell receptor beta chains follows, all from one sample in a study of shared clonotypes between healthy human individuals. Clones were read by immunoSEQ multiplex PCR, and TCRdb kept only the in-frame ones, dropping some. The sample records about 1 million clones, more than 65% being singletons. The material sequenced was memory CD4+ T cells sorted from blood. These receptors came from a man between 18 and 29 years old in good health. CDR3s include the opening cysteine and the closing phenylalanine or tryptophan. A D gene is named only where the DNA matches it firmly. Only part of the rows carry a size: once, few, many, or a class if the clone is expanded.

TRBV27	.	TRBJ2-7	.	TGTGCCAGCAGTTTCTCAGGTAGCGAGCAGTACTTC	CASSFSGSEQYF
TRBV5-4	.	TRBJ2-2	.	TGTGCCAGCAGCTTCCAGGGAGTGGACACCGGGGAGCTGTTTTTT	CASSFQGVDTGELFF
TRBV5-1	TRBD1	TRBJ2-1	.	TGCGCCAGCGGGCAGGGGGCGGCGGATTATGAGCAGTTCTTC	CASGQGAADYEQFF
TRBV7-2	TRBD1	TRBJ1-5	.	TGTGCCAGCAGCTTAGGACAGGGCGGTCAGCCCCAGCATTTT	CASSLGQGGQPQHF
TRBV10-2	.	TRBJ2-1	.	TGCGCCAGCAGTGACCCAGGGGGGTCCTACAATGAGCAGTTCTTC	CASSDPGGSYNEQFF
TRBV12-5	.	TRBJ2-7	.	TGTGCTAGTGGTCCAGGGGTAGGCTCCTACGAGCAGTACTTC	CASGPGVGSYEQYF
TRBV5-1	.	TRBJ1-1	.	TGCGCCAGCAGCTTGGACAGATTAAACACTGAAGCTTTCTTT	CASSLDRLNTEAFF
TRBV6-5	.	TRBJ1-2	.	TGTGCCAGCTCCTGGGGGGGGAGCGGCTACACCTTC	CASSWGGSGYTF
TRBV9	.	TRBJ2-4	.	TGTGCCAGCAGCGTAGGGCTGGGGGCCCAAAACATTCAGTACTTC	CASSVGLGAQNIQYF
TRBV2	.	TRBJ2-7	.	TGTGCCAGCAAACCGGCAGGAGTTTACGAGCAGTACTTC	CASKPAGVYEQYF
TRBV30	.	TRBJ1-3	.	TGTGCCTGGAGTGTACTTGGCCTCTCTGGAAACACCATATATTTT	CAWSVLGLSGNTIYF
TRBV6-1	.	TRBJ2-1	.	TGTGCCGGCGGGGGCGGGGCGGTCGTAGGCAATGAGCAGTTCTTC	CAGGGGAVVGNEQFF
TRBV4-1	.	TRBJ1-1	.	TGCGCCAGCAGCCAAGATTGGGCAGGGGACACTGAAGCTTTCTTT	CASSQDWAGDTEAFF
TRBV30	.	TRBJ1-5	once	TGTGCCTGGGGGGATCTGCCAGGGAATCAGCCCCAGCATTTT	CAWGDLPGNQPQHF
TRBV27	TRBD1	TRBJ1-2	.	TGTGCCAGCAGTTCGACAGGGGATGGCTACACCTTC	CASSSTGDGYTF
TRBV19	.	TRBJ1-4	many	TGTGCCAGTTTGGACGGGTTTTTTGAAAAACTGTTTTTT	CASLDGFFEKLFF
TRBV29-1	.	TRBJ2-1	.	TGCAGCTCCCAGGGCGTCTTGACTTCCTACAATGAGCAGTTCTTC	CSSQGVLTSYNEQFF
TRBV7-6	TRBD2	TRBJ2-2	.	TGTGCCAGCAGCTTAAGGACTAGCGGAACGAACACCGGGGAGCTGTTTTTT	CASSLRTSGTNTGELFF
TRBV5-1	TRBD1	TRBJ1-3	few	TGCGCCAGCAGCACAGGGGACTCTGGAAACACCATATATTTT	CASSTGDSGNTIYF
TRBV5-5	TRBD1	TRBJ2-7	.	TGTGCCAGCAGCCAGAGGACAGGCTACGAGCAGTACTTC	CASSQRTGYEQYF
TRBV19	TRBD2	TRBJ2-5	.	TGTGCCAGTAGTCCTCGAGCGGGAGCCCCGCGGGAGACCCAGTACTTC	CASSPRAGAPRETQYF
TRBV7-2	TRBD1	TRBJ1-2	.	TGTGCCAGCAGGAAAGATGGGGACAGAGACTATGGCTACACCTTC	CASRKDGDRDYGYTF
TRBV10-3	TRBD1	TRBJ2-7	.	TGTGCCATCGCCACAGGGGATCTGGAGCAGTACTTC	CAIATGDLEQYF
TRBV6-1	.	TRBJ2-3	.	TGTGCCAGCAGTGAAGCGGGAGGAACAGATACGCAGTATTTT	CASSEAGGTDTQYF